This entry is about one TCR beta chain. There are many counts of this clonotype. There is no known antigen for this receptor. Per-nucleotide qualities are absent, and no much larger clonotype sits a single base away. These data come from a study of HIV-infected patients and healthy controls (dated by TCRdb to the mid-2010s). Describing the broader study: The study asked whether deep sequencing of the TCR repertoire from small blood samples of HIV patients could detect immune perturbation and reconstitution. The research as a whole found: Size-matched repertoire data did not replicate the apparent post-therapy recovery of the Gini index in HIV-infected patients. The study cohorts differed slightly in age and sex profile, but those differences did not account for the observed differences in diversity. Alpha-beta chain pairing was not determined in the samples. The study did not determine donor HLA types. During therapy, HIV-associated CDR3s significantly decreased in frequency, while CMV-associated CDR3s did not change significantly, though most became more frequent. Using whole blood restricted sequencing depth and prevented separating the dynamics of distinct T-cell subpopulations. HIV-infected repertoires had significantly higher mean Gini indices than controls, possibly reflecting oligoclonality. Compared with untreated HIV+ repertoires, healthy control repertoires had roughly threefold more distinct CDR3s and higher Shannon diversity. Processing included only sixteen HIV-infected individuals, and this was regarded by the authors as a major limit on how widely the findings apply. Alpha-chain CDR3s from MAIT cells appeared at high frequency in healthy controls but were severely depleted in HIV+ repertoires. Both the Jaccard index and the count of highly shared sequences showed that healthy controls shared more CDR3s between individuals than HIV+ patients did. Mean usage differed significantly between HIV-infected patients and controls for eight alpha and eight beta V genes. Rare events from HIV-infected data received too much weight under size-matching, and comparisons were complicated by unequal numbers of distinct sequences between patients and controls.

The CDR3 spans 16 residues, from the cysteine through the phenylalanine. Only the CDR3 DNA is retained, 48 bases long and in frame from the first base. As encoded in the germline V gene, CDR1 is LGHNA while CDR2 is YNFKEQ. Compared with germline, V lacks 4 bases and J lacks 6 bases; bases without a gene match: 9. Reverse transcription of approximately 500 ng RNA was performed with SuperScript III using primers directed against the alpha and beta constant regions. Alpha and beta chain libraries were generated separately via chain-specific third strand synthesis with multiplexing indices. In the protocol, all rearrangements within a chain were amplified with a single primer pair so that primer bias was avoided, and molecular barcodes were added to each cDNA molecule. T4 RNA Ligase 1 joined purified cDNA to a 5' RACE adapter that carried a random hexamer and the SP2 sequencing primer site. With slow temperature ramps used to favor optimal annealing, second strand synthesis was primed from the SP2 site with Phusion polymerase. Joined together, two random hexamer sequences that had both been added before amplification formed the 12-nucleotide barcode of each molecule. A brief initial PCR introduced P5 and P7 adapter elements together with a second index, and a roughly 20-cycle amplification PCR using P5s and P7 primers was subsequently performed. Libraries received approximately 25 PCR cycles in total, were quantified on a Qubit, sized on a Bioanalyzer, and diluted to around 4 nM. Sequencing of the normalized libraries was performed on an Illumina MiSeq with 2 x 250 paired-end kits. Reverse transcription reactions underwent purification over MinElute columns, with elution into 10 ul Tris-Cl. Adapter ligations were incubated for 23 hours at 16 degrees C and subsequently purified with AMPure XP beads at a 1:1 ratio. Per the original workflow: Demultiplexed FASTQ files were processed with a modified Decombinator that output V, J, insert and barcode information. Sequences that shared a barcode but differed from the dominant sequence were discarded as errors, and original cDNA molecules were estimated by counting barcodes clustered at Levenshtein distance 3. The R packages ineq, vegan, igraph and RCytoscape were used for downstream analyses, together with IMGT nomenclature and CDR3 definitions. V gene usage was calculated across distinct sequences, with every TCR tallied a single time to avoid skew from clonal expansion. Within a donor, similarity networks joined unique CDR3 amino acid sequences in every case where two of them were separated by a single Levenshtein edit. Published HIV-specific CDR3s (around 92 alpha, several hundred beta) and CMV-specific CDR3s (under 14 alpha, more than 250 beta) were assembled and queried against the repertoires. It was shown by random subsampling to size-matched repertoires that the decreased diversity of patients was not caused by their lower sequence numbers. The public reads were reprocessed in TCRdb via fastp at Q25 and MiXCR, keeping in-frame beta chains. Records with the same CDR3 protein are collapsed into one entry carrying the most frequent genes and DNA. The V and J calls and clone size come from TCRdb's table, not from the authors' own analysis. Within this sample are approximately 22,000 distinct CDR3 sequences, with under 9.5% of them counted one time only. The ten largest clones take up around 3.9% of the sample.

Whole blood was used without fractionating the cells, so the repertoire represented all peripheral T cells without sorting. As controls, roughly nine uninfected healthy donors were sampled, and a few of those donors gave samples twice, roughly 3 months apart. For RNA extraction, an approximately 2.5 ml sample of peripheral blood was drawn into Tempus tubes. The TURBO-DNase kit was used to remove leftover genomic DNA, and GLOBINclear was used to deplete globin mRNA. This receptor was identified in an adult in good health. Sequencing was done on a sample of blood. Recombination joined TRBV4-2 with TRBJ1-5, with 10 central nucleotides matching TRBD1. The CDR3 protein: CASSPTDRGSGQPQHF. The bases are TGTGCCAGCAGCCCCACGGACAGGGGGTCGGGTCAGCCCCAGCATTTT.